The 12 T cell receptor beta chains reported below all come from one sample, sequenced in a study of blood T cells in healthy people across ages. For the second PCR, which ran for about 7 to 11 cycles, a sample-barcoded 5' primer and a J-beta primer mix were used. TCRdb independently ran MiXCR on the 5' RACE reads; one entry per CDR3 protein. Of 1,500,000 or so distinct CDR3 sequences listed, approximately 39% are singletons. The material sequenced was blood. These receptors all stem from a woman in her late teens or twenties in good health.

The V and J genes are TRBV29-1 and TRBJ1-5; D call uncertain. Trimming pared 8 bases from V and 3 bases from J, leaving 14 bases between. CDR3 size: 13 residues. From germline, CDR1 is SQVTM and CDR2 ANQGSEA. The CDR3 loop is CSYLDGVNQPQHF. CDR3 DNA sequence: TGCAGCTACCTTGACGGAGTCAATCAGCCCCAGCATTTT. Filled out from reference TRBV29-1 and TRBJ1-5, the complete variable domain reads SAVISQKPSRDICQRGTSLTIQCQVDSQVTMMFWYRQQPGQSLTLIATANQGSEATYESGFVIDKFPISRPNLTFSTLTVSNMSPEDSSIYLCSYLDGVNQPQHFGDGTRLSIL.

Of note for this clonotype: Relative to the germline gene, one junction end is altered; a read error may explain this. CDR3 sequence: CSSTSGRSTDTQYF. Here the CDR3 DNA reads TGTTCCAGCACTAGCGGACGAAGCACAGATACGCAGTATTTT. This chain joins TRBV7-3 and TRBJ2-3, with 8 bases fitting TRBD2. CDR3 length: 14 residues. CDR1 SGHTA and CDR2 FQGTGA come from the germline V gene. Filled out from reference TRBV7-3 and TRBJ2-3, the complete variable domain reads GAGVSQTPSNKVTEKGKYVELRCDPISGHTALYWYRQSLGQGPEFLIYFQGTGAADDSGLPNDRFFAVRPEGSVSTLKIQRTERGDSAVYLCSSTSGRSTDTQYFGPGTRLTVL.

The chain links TRBV10-3 to TRBJ2-7, with D possibly TRBD2 on 5 matching bases. The ends were cut back, 8 bases at V and 2 bases at J, with 19 bases in the middle. Germline values: CDR1 ENHRY, CDR2 SYGVKD. This CDR3 spans 15 amino acids. CDR3 sequence: CAIGGRNGVPYEQYF. Here the CDR3 DNA reads TGTGCCATCGGTGGACGAAACGGGGTCCCCTACGAGCAGTACTTC.

This sequence joins TRBV6-6 and TRBJ2-1; maybe TRBD1 (5 bases). Trimming pared 4 bases from V and 4 bases from J, leaving 14 bases between. This CDR3 contains 15 residues. Germline V CDR1 and CDR2: MNHNY, SVGAGI (reference sequence). CDR3 sequence reads: CASSLQVRRYNEQFF. In DNA form, the CDR3 reads TGTGCCAGCAGTTTACAGGTCCGACGATACAATGAGCAGTTCTTC.

The V call is TRBV5-1, the J call TRBJ2-1; TRBD1 aligns across 10 bases. The DNA matches TRBJ2-7 better at its end, which makes the J call doubtful. This CDR3 is built from 15 residues. CDR1 and CDR2 from the germline V gene are SGHRS and YFSETQ. The CDR3 bases are TGCGCCAGCAGCTCCGGACAGGGGGGCTACAATGAGCAGTACTTC. Amino acid sequence: CASSSGQGGYNEQYF.

V is TRBV7-2 and J is TRBJ1-1; D gene uncertain. The CDR3 length is 13 residues. V was pared by 5 bases and J by 6 bases, with 13 bases between. Germline V CDR1 and CDR2: SGHTA, FQGNSA. CDR3 region: CASSRLTGAEAFF. CDR3 nucleotides: TGTGCCAGCAGCCGATTAACCGGGGCTGAAGCTTTCTTT. The full variable domain, with the rest looked up from reference TRBV7-2 and TRBJ1-1, is GAGVSQSPSNKVTEKGKDVELRCDPISGHTALYWYRQSLGQGLEFLIYFQGNSAPDKSGLPSDRFSAERTGGSVSTLTIQRTQQEDSAVYLCASSRLTGAEAFFGQGTRLTVV.

The CDR3 sequence: CASRRTGRRTNEKLFF. The DNA of the CDR3 is TGTGCCAGCAGGCGGACAGGGAGAAGGACTAATGAAAAACTGTTTTTT. The gene calls are TRBV27 and TRBJ1-4; the match to TRBD1 covers 8 bases. V was pared by 6 bases and J by 2 bases, with 8 bases of the junction left unmatched. CDR1 MNHEY and CDR2 SMNVEV come from the germline V gene (reference sequence). The CDR3 runs to 16 residues.

The chain uses TRBV2 and TRBJ2-2, with TRBD2 identical over 7 bases. The germline V gene encodes CDR1 SNHLY and CDR2 FYNNEI. This CDR3 region has 14 residues. With V trimmed by 7 bases and J by 2 bases, 4 bases remained unmatched. Written as DNA, the CDR3 is TGTGCCAGCATCACTAGCGAAAACACCGGGGAGCTGTTTTTT. It translates to CASITSENTGELFF.

Concerning this clonotype: Its ends do not fully match the called genes, so a read error is possible. The V gene is TRBV27, the J gene TRBJ2-3; weak D call: TRBD2 (5 bases). CDR1 MNHEY and CDR2 SMNVEV come from the germline V gene (reference sequence). CDR3 size: 14 residues. CDR3 bases: TGTGCCAGCAGTTTCGCGGCTAGCAGAGATACGCAGTATTTT. This codes for CASSFAASRDTQYF.

This clonotype was observed at least ten times. The chain uses TRBV20-1 and TRBJ2-3; D remains ambiguous. V was pared by 5 bases and J by 1 base, with 10 bases between. There are 13 residues in the CDR3. Germline values: CDR1 DFQATT, CDR2 SNEGSKA (reference sequence). The CDR3 loop reads CSAGQTGTDTQYF. In DNA, the CDR3 is TGCAGTGCTGGGCAGACCGGCACAGATACGCAGTATTTT.

This clonotype was observed a few times. J is TRBJ1-2 and V is TRBV6-5; perhaps TRBD1 as D (6 bases). With 2 bases removed from V and 4 bases from J, the gap between germline ends came to 11 bases. The germline V gene encodes CDR1 MNHEY and CDR2 SVGAGI. The CDR3 contains 14 residues. The CDR3 loop is CASSYAGVAYGYTF. CDR3 in DNA: TGTGCCAGCAGTTACGCAGGGGTGGCCTATGGCTACACCTTC.

The gene calls are TRBV4-1 and TRBJ2-7; 8 bases line up with TRBD2. The germline gives CDR1 MGHRA, CDR2 YSYEKL. The trim removed 1 base at V and 7 bases at J, leaving 12 bases unmatched. There are 16 residues in the CDR3. The CDR3: CASSQVLAGPREEQYF. CDR3 bases: TGCGCCAGCAGCCAAGTGCTAGCGGGTCCCCGGGAGGAGCAGTACTTC.